Shown below are 8 T cell receptor beta chains from a single sample sequenced in a study of type 1 and type 2 diabetes patients. The PCR template was genomic DNA. Amplification of the beta chain CDR3 used 30 forward and 13 reverse multiplex primers. TCRdb called the multiplex PCR reads again in MiXCR, with one record for every CDR3 protein. The sample has approximately 260,000 distinct CDR3 sequences, 45% to 60% seen once. Source material: peripheral blood mononuclear cells (PBMCs). The receptors come from a man younger than 30 with type 2 diabetes.

This clonotype appeared many times. The chain has TRBV28 and TRBJ2-6, with D perhaps assigned TRBD1 or TRBD2 (5 bases each). Trimming removed 5 bases at V and 0 bases at J, with 8 bases between. CDR3 length: 15 amino acids. CDR1 is MDHEN and CDR2 is SYDVKM in the germline V gene. For the CDR3, the DNA is TGTGCCAGCAGTAGGGACGTCTCTGGGGCCAACGTCCTGACTTTC. It translates to CASSRDVSGANVLTF.

The J gene is TRBJ2-5, the V gene TRBV19; D might be TRBD1 (5 bases). The germline V gene has CDR1 LNHDA and CDR2 SQIVND (reference sequence). This CDR3 region has 16 residues. The V and J ends lost 6 bases and 0 bases respectively, with 17 bases between them. In DNA, the CDR3 is TGTGCCAGTAGCCTATCGTTGGGGCGGTACCAAGAGACCCAGTACTTC. This sequence encodes CASSLSLGRYQETQYF.

CDR3 loop: CASSLMALAGQNEQFF. The CDR3 coding sequence is TGTGCCAGCAGCTTAATGGCTCTAGCGGGGCAAAATGAGCAGTTCTTC. J is TRBJ2-1 and V is TRBV7-2; 9 bases align to TRBD2. Unmatched junction bases numbered 9, after V lost 2 bases and J lost 7 bases. CDR3 size: 16 residues. Germline V gene sequence: CDR1 SGHTA, CDR2 FQGNSA.

This sequence joins TRBV20-1 and TRBJ2-3, with TRBD2 matching 7 bases. V shed 8 bases and J 6 bases; nucleotides not matched to a gene: 17. Germline values: CDR1 DFQATT, CDR2 SNEGSKA (reference sequence). The CDR3 loop spans 15 amino acids. The CDR3 DNA sequence: TGCAGTCTGTCGGCGGCTAGCGGCCTCAGGGATACGCAGTATTTT. Encoded protein: CSLSAASGLRDTQYF.

The table lists this clonotype with a few counts. The chain uses TRBV6-4 and TRBJ2-2; unclear D gene. Germline V lookup: CDR1 MRHNA, CDR2 SNTAGT. This CDR3 spans 11 amino acids. The CDR3 DNA sequence: TGTGAGACACGGCCGACCGGGGAGCTGTTTTTT. Its protein is CETRPTGELFF.

This clonotype was detected ten times or more. The chain couples TRBV10-3 to TRBJ2-5; 10 nucleotides agree with TRBD1. The CDR3 sequence is 13 residues long. Germline CDR1 and CDR2: ENHRY and SYGVKD. Trimming cost V 9 bases and J 7 bases; bases outside gene matches: 8. The CDR3 protein is CAIWDRGWGTQYF. Written as DNA, the CDR3 is TGTGCCATTTGGGACAGGGGCTGGGGGACCCAGTACTTC.

The rearrangement uses TRBV5-1 and TRBJ2-7, with TRBD1 matching over 7 bases. The length of the CDR3 is 15 residues. Germline V gives CDR1 SGHRS, CDR2 YFSETQ. V lost 4 bases to trimming and J lost 2 bases; unmatched junction nucleotides: 9. The CDR3 sequence: CASSLGTVAAYEQYF. The CDR3 bases are TGCGCCAGCAGCCTGGGGACAGTGGCCGCCTACGAGCAGTACTTC. The variable domain in full, with the rest retrieved from reference TRBV5-1 and TRBJ2-7, is KAGVTQTPRYLIKTRGQQVTLSCSPISGHRSVSWYQQTPGQGLQFLFEYFSETQRNKGNFPGRFSGRQFSNSRSEMNVSTLELGDSALYLCASSLGTVAAYEQYFGPGTRLTVT.

Details on this clonotype: An end of the junction differs from the germline gene, which may be a read error. This rearrangement joins TRBV20-1 to TRBJ2-5; D is possibly TRBD1 or TRBD2 (6 bases each). CDR1 is DFQATT, CDR2 SNEGSKA, per germline (reference sequence). This CDR3 comprises 18 residues. Written as DNA, the CDR3 is TGCAGCGCTAGGGGGGCCCTGGGATCTCGAACGGGTGGTGAGACCCAGTACTTC. It encodes CSARGALGSRTGGETQYF.